This T cell receptor beta chain was obtained from a study of blood T cell repertoires in COVID-19. CDR1 is LGHNT, CDR2 FRNRAP, per germline. The CDR3 consists of 15 residues. The V segment lost 2 bases and the J segment 6 bases; nucleotides outside the gene matches: 9. The authors' processing: Estimation of nucleated cell counts relied on the amplification of reference gene primers. Some clones are missing from TCRdb's copy, which holds only in-frame ones; the method was immunoSEQ multiplex PCR. For V, J and clone size, that table is used; D and trimming come from the DNA. This table has 150,000 to 200,000 clones, less than 90% appearing once.

The receptor was derived from a woman aged 70-85 years with COVID-19, enrolled during active disease. Material: peripheral blood. The chain couples TRBV12-5 to TRBJ1-2, with TRBD1 matching 7 bases. In DNA, the CDR3 is TGTGCTAGTGGTTTGTTGGGCAGGGGGAAGCATGGCTACACCTTC. This translates into CASGLLGRGKHGYTF.